These 20 T cell receptor beta chains were sequenced from one sample in a study of identical twins. TCRdb processed the 5' RACE reads anew with MiXCR; each CDR3 protein has one entry. The sample carries approximately 1.8 million distinct CDR3 sequences, around 29% recorded once. Sequenced sample: cord blood. These receptors all stem from a newborn girl in good health.

CDR3: CASSYGRGTHEQYF. CDR3 nucleotides: TGTGCCAGCAGTTACGGCCGAGGAACTCACGAGCAGTACTTC. The rearrangement joins TRBV6-5 to TRBJ2-7; no definite D call. V gave up 2 bases and J gave up 5 bases, with 13 bases separating them. The CDR3 sequence is 14 residues long. Germline CDR1 is MNHEY and CDR2 is SVGAGI.

This clonotype was counted a few times. The CDR3 DNA sequence: TGTGCCAGCAGGGAACAGGGGGCGGGGACTGAAGCTTTCTTT. Its protein product is CASREQGAGTEAFF. The chain employs TRBV6-6 and TRBJ1-1; 9 positions match TRBD1. V shed 6 bases, J shed 5 bases, and the junction held 7 bases outside the gene matches. This CDR3 is 14 amino acids long. Germline assignment: CDR1 MNHNY and CDR2 SVGAGI (reference sequence).

This clonotype was found many times. V gene TRBV29-1 combines with J gene TRBJ2-7, with D perhaps matching TRBD1 (8 bases). Trimming took 6 bases from V and 2 from J, leaving 17 bases between them. Germline V gene lookup returns CDR1 SQVTM and CDR2 ANQGSEA. This CDR3 is built from 14 residues. CDR3 residues: CSVAGQALTYEQYF. The CDR3 DNA follows: TGCAGCGTAGCGGGACAGGCGCTGACCTACGAGCAGTACTTC.

This clonotype was observed a few times. The chain joins TRBV5-1 to TRBJ2-3, with 11 bases matching TRBD2. This CDR3 has 15 amino acids. V was clipped by 3 bases and J by 9 bases; unmatched bases: 9. Germline lookup yields CDR1 SGHRS and CDR2 YFSETQ. The CDR3 DNA reads as TGCGCCAGCAGCTCCAGACTAGCGGGGAACCCAACGCAGTATTTT. Residues: CASSSRLAGNPTQYF.

This clonotype was counted only a few times. The V gene is TRBV18, the J gene TRBJ2-1; D is possibly TRBD1 (6 bases). Germline V CDR1 and CDR2: KGHSH, LQKENI. The CDR3 runs 18 residues. V was trimmed by 1 base and J by 0 bases, leaving 16 bases between them. CDR3 amino acids: CASSPRLQGVSSYNEQFF. In DNA, the CDR3 is TGTGCCAGCTCACCACGCTTACAGGGCGTGAGCTCCTACAATGAGCAGTTCTTC. Together with reference TRBV18 and TRBJ2-1, the CDR3 gives the full variable domain: NAGVMQNPRHLVRRRGQEARLRCSPMKGHSHVYWYRQLPEEGLKFMVYLQKENIIDESGMPKERFSAEFPKEGPSILRIQQVVRGDSAAYFCASSPRLQGVSSYNEQFFGPGTRLTVL.

As to this clonotype: The junction departs from germline at one end; a sequencing error may be responsible. The rearrangement joins TRBV13 to TRBJ2-1; D is undetermined. From germline, CDR1 is PRHDT and CDR2 FYEKMQ (reference sequence). This CDR3 spans 17 amino acids. The CDR3 sequence: CAGSSIPPVVSNNEQFF. In DNA form, the CDR3 reads TGTGCCGGCAGCTCCATACCACCGGTGGTGAGTAACAATGAGCAGTTCTTC.

The chain couples TRBV14 to TRBJ2-5; perhaps TRBD1 as D (6 bases). The V gene's germline CDR1 is SGHDN and CDR2 FVKESK. This CDR3 is built from 16 residues. V lost 4 bases to trimming and J lost 4 bases, with 19 bases between them. CDR3 region: CASSRFRGSRTETQYF. As DNA, the CDR3 is TGTGCCAGCAGCCGGTTCAGGGGATCACGTACAGAGACCCAGTACTTC. The complete variable domain, with remaining parts taken from reference TRBV14 and TRBJ2-5, reads EAGVTQFPSHSVIEKGQTVTLRCDPISGHDNLYWYRRVMGKEIKFLLHFVKESKQDESGMPNNRFLAERTGGTYSTLKVQPAELEDSGVYFCASSRFRGSRTETQYFGPGTRLLVL.

This clonotype was counted many times. The J gene is TRBJ2-5, the V gene TRBV27; D possibly uses TRBD1 or TRBD2 (5 bases each). The germline V gene has CDR1 MNHEY and CDR2 SMNVEV (reference sequence). V dropped 6 bases and J dropped 4 bases, with 15 bases sitting between them. The CDR3 covers 14 residues. The CDR3 is CASRITRGRETQYF. The CDR3 nucleotides read TGTGCCAGCAGAATAACTAGGGGTAGAGAGACCCAGTACTTC.

V gene TRBV5-1 combines with J gene TRBJ1-1; no clear D gene. Germline CDR1 is SGHRS and CDR2 is YFSETQ. V was pared by 2 bases and J by 2 bases, with 10 bases between. The CDR3 extends over 14 amino acids. For the CDR3, the DNA is TGCGCCAGCAGCTTTATATCCCTTAACACTGAAGCTTTCTTT. Its protein is CASSFISLNTEAFF.

Note on this clonotype: A read error may be the cause here, since a much bigger clone is one base away. The chain combines TRBV4-2 with TRBJ2-4, with a possible D match to TRBD2 (6 bases). Germline values: CDR1 LGHNA, CDR2 YNFKEQ. The CDR3 has 15 amino acids. V dropped 0 bases and J dropped 8 bases, with 14 bases sitting between them. The CDR3 region is CASSQDGRRGDIQYF. In DNA, the CDR3 is TGTGCCAGCAGCCAAGATGGACGGCGCGGGGACATTCAGTACTTC.

This rearrangement joins TRBV12-3 or TRBV12-4 to TRBJ2-3, with a weak D call TRBD1 (5 bases). V was shortened by 3 bases and J by 2 bases, with 12 bases between the two germline ends. The CDR3 totals 15 residues. The CDR3 loop is CASSFISGLTDTQYF. CDR3 bases: TGTGCCAGCAGTTTTATTTCAGGGCTCACAGATACGCAGTATTTT.

The chain couples TRBV2 to TRBJ2-5, with D possibly being TRBD2 (5 bases). The J call may be mistaken, given a closer DNA end match to TRBJ2-7. CDR1 and CDR2 from the germline V gene are SNHLY and FYNNEI. The CDR3 runs 11 residues. The CDR3 spells CASCPGYEQYF. The CDR3 DNA is TGTGCCAGTTGTCCGGGATACGAGCAGTACTTC.

This clonotype was observed a handful of times. The V and J genes are TRBV7-8 and TRBJ1-2, with 9 bases aligning to TRBD1. The V gene's germline CDR1 is SGHVS and CDR2 FQNEAQ. CDR3 length equals 15 residues. Unmatched junction bases numbered 6, after V lost 5 bases and J lost 2 bases. CDR3 residues: CASSLNGQGNYGYTF. The CDR3 DNA is TGTGCCAGCAGCCTTAACGGACAGGGGAACTATGGCTACACCTTC.

A few counts support this clonotype. The chain joins TRBV5-1 to TRBJ2-3; no reliable D call. The germline V gene encodes CDR1 SGHRS and CDR2 YFSETQ. The CDR3 covers 16 residues. Trimming took off 3 bases at V and 0 bases at J, with 14 bases between the two ends. CDR3 in amino acids: CASSSPLKLSTDTQYF. As DNA, the CDR3 is TGCGCCAGCAGCTCCCCCCTCAAGCTTAGCACAGATACGCAGTATTTT.

V is TRBV28 and J is TRBJ1-3; D gene unclear. CDR1 MDHEN and CDR2 SYDVKM come from the germline V gene. Trimming stripped 0 bases from V and 3 bases from J, with 15 bases between. CDR3 length equals 17 residues. The CDR3: CASSLWNGLGSGNTIYF. CDR3 DNA sequence: TGTGCCAGCAGTTTATGGAACGGGTTAGGGAGTGGAAACACCATATATTTT.

A few counts support this clonotype. This chain links TRBV29-1 with TRBJ2-2, with 7 bases fitting TRBD1. The CDR3 has 15 residues. Germline CDR1 reads SQVTM; CDR2 reads ANQGSEA. Trimming at V came to 1 base and at J to 1 base, leaving 3 bases not matched to a gene. The DNA of the CDR3 is TGCAGCGTTGAAGCCGACAGGGAGAACACCGGGGAGCTGTTTTTT. This codes for CSVEADRENTGELFF.

This clonotype was detected many times. The chain employs TRBV25-1 and TRBJ2-7, with D possibly TRBD1 on 6 matching bases. Trimming left V 0 bases short and J 4 bases short, with 7 bases between. The germline gives CDR1 MGHDK, CDR2 SYGVNS. This CDR3 has 13 residues. The CDR3 nucleotides are TGTGCCAGCAGTGAATATCAGGGGTACGAGCAGTACTTC. It specifies CASSEYQGYEQYF.

This clonotype was counted a few times. The chain couples TRBV20-1 to TRBJ1-2; D unclear. V was pared by 0 bases and J by 4 bases, with 18 bases between. The CDR3 runs 16 residues. The germline V gene encodes CDR1 DFQATT and CDR2 SNEGSKA (reference sequence). CDR3 in amino acids: CSARDSGVLALYGYTF. The CDR3, as DNA: TGCAGTGCTAGAGATAGTGGGGTTTTGGCCCTCTATGGCTACACCTTC.

This clonotype was picked up one time. The gene calls are TRBV28 and TRBJ2-1, with TRBD1 matching 7 bases. The CDR3 is 15 residues long. J was trimmed by 6 bases and V by 7 bases; bases with no gene match: 12. Germline V gives CDR1 MDHEN, CDR2 SYDVKM. The CDR3, as DNA: TGTGCCAGCACGCAACCGACAGGGCTGACCAATGAGCAGTTCTTC. It specifies CASTQPTGLTNEQFF.

The gene calls are TRBV5-1 and TRBJ2-4; 13 nucleotides match TRBD2. The DNA end is more similar to TRBJ2-7, so the J call may be wrong. CDR1 and CDR2 (germline): SGHRS, YFSETQ. This CDR3 contains 15 residues. The CDR3 nucleotides are TGCGCCAGCAGCTTGACGACTAGCGGGGGGATCGAGCAGTACTTC. Protein sequence: CASSLTTSGGIEQYF.